The 2 T cell receptor beta chains given below trace back to one sample, sequenced in a study of blood T cells in healthy people across ages (dated by TCRdb to between 2014 and 2017). Library generation was performed with 5' RACE. A second PCR of roughly 7 to 12 cycles was run with a J-beta primer mix and a sample-barcoded 5' primer. TCRdb reprocessed the public reads (quality trimming at Q25 with fastp, clone calling with MiXCR) and kept in-frame beta chains. Rows merge per CDR3 protein into single entries with the most common DNA and genes. This sample comprises 1,800,000 or so distinct CDR3 sequences, approximately 39% of them detected only once. The ten biggest clones cover 23% of the sample. Sequences were obtained from blood. These receptors all stem from a human donor in good health.

The rearrangement joins TRBV20-1 to TRBJ2-7; 7 bases align to TRBD2. The CDR3 contains 14 residues. Germline V gene data show CDR1 as DFQATT and CDR2 as SNEGSKA (reference sequence). The J segment lost 4 bases and the V segment lost 5 bases, leaving 11 bases of the junction unmatched. Written as DNA, the CDR3 is TGCAGTGCTCCCCGGAGCGGGGACGATTACGAGCAGTACTTC. Amino acids: CSAPRSGDDYEQYF.

The V and J genes are TRBV7-2 and TRBJ2-5; D is ambiguous. CDR1 SGHTA and CDR2 FQGNSA come from the germline V gene. This CDR3 comprises 17 residues. Trimming removed 0 bases from V and 5 bases from J, with 19 bases in between. The CDR3 nucleotides are TGTGCCAGCAGCTTAGCCCAAATCCTCCGAAATGGGGAGACCCAGTACTTC. This encodes CASSLAQILRNGETQYF.